This T cell receptor beta chain was profiled in a study of blood T cell repertoires in COVID-19. Study-wide background: Donors in the United States, Italy and Spain gave samples during acute or convalescent COVID-19. The cDNA or gDNA used as material had been derived from T cells, B-cell-depleted T cells, or PBMCs.

There are a few counts of this clone. In the original processing: Cell counts per sample came from amplifying reference gene primers. Sequenced by immunoSEQ multiplex PCR; TCRdb stores in-frame clones only, minus some. D and trimming come from the DNA, and the V and J calls and clone size come from that table. The table shows some 95,000 clones, with 80% to 90% occurring only once. J gave up 0 bases and V 7 bases, and 6 bases lay outside the gene matches. This CDR3 is built from 15 residues. Germline assignment: CDR1 ENHRY and CDR2 SYGVKD. Sequences were obtained from peripheral blood. The chain is built from TRBV10-3 and TRBJ2-1; 7 bases align to TRBD2. The origin of this receptor is a man older than 75 with active or convalescent COVID-19. CDR3 region: CAITSGGSSYNEQFF. The CDR3 bases are TGTGCCATCACCTCCGGCGGGAGCTCCTACAATGAGCAGTTCTTC.